This T cell receptor beta chain was recorded in a study of blood T cells in healthy people across ages. Overall study results and limits: Estimates of total diversity, which came from one million sequenced T cells, were considered to be underestimates. Measured against age, TCR beta diversity per million T cells decreased in a roughly linear manner.

This clonotype was recorded many times. Its antigen is as yet unknown. Each donor had around 9.8 milliliters of peripheral blood drawn. The CDR3 has 12 residues. V gave up 5 bases and J gave up 5 bases, with 12 bases separating them. Germline V lookup: CDR1 SQVTM, CDR2 ANQGSEA. A second PCR, run for roughly 7 to 12 cycles, used a sample-barcoded 5' primer plus a J-beta primer mix. Any given sample supplied a minimum of 2.5 million CDR3-containing paired-end reads. Via MiXCR, TCRdb re-called the 5' RACE reads, giving one row per CDR3 protein. The sample holds more than 650,000 distinct CDR3 sequences, 22% seen once.

Sequences were obtained from blood. The receptor was derived from a man between 65 and 85 years old in good health. The chain is built from TRBV29-1 and TRBJ2-5; a possible D gene is TRBD2 (5 bases). The CDR3 nucleotides are TGCAGCGTTTCGAGGGTGCAGGAGACCCAGTACTTC. Amino acid sequence: CSVSRVQETQYF.